Below are 27 T cell receptor beta chains sequenced from a single sample in a study of blood T cell repertoires in COVID-19. TCRdb's copy holds only in-frame clones and misses some; the assay was immunoSEQ multiplex PCR. The sample lists 190,000 or so clones, roughly 80% seen once, with approximately 12% in the top ten. Source material: PBMCs or T cells enriched from blood (not recorded which). The receptor source for this set is a man aged 35 to 55 who had recovered from COVID-19.

The count of this clone is one. Here the CDR3 DNA reads TGCGCCAGCAGCTTACAGGCAGGGACTGAAGCTTTCTTT. It translates to CASSLQAGTEAFF. The chain carries TRBV5-1 and TRBJ1-1, with a possible D match to TRBD1 (5 bases). Trimming took 2 bases from V and 5 from J, leaving 10 bases between them. This CDR3 is built from 13 residues. CDR1 is SGHRS, CDR2 YFSETQ, per germline.

The chain employs TRBV6-2 or TRBV6-3 and TRBJ2-1; a possible D gene is TRBD1 (5 bases). The CDR3 is made up of 16 amino acids. Germline CDR1 MNHEY, CDR2 SVGEGT. Between the trimmed V and J ends, which lost 2 bases and 6 bases, there was a span of 17 bases. Here the CDR3 reads CASSYNWQDNGNEQFF. In DNA, the CDR3 is TGTGCCAGCAGTTACAATTGGCAGGACAACGGCAATGAGCAGTTCTTC.

In this sample, this clone turned up once. The chain couples TRBV19 to TRBJ1-1, with D possibly matching TRBD1 (5 bases). Germline CDR1 is LNHDA and CDR2 is SQIVND (reference sequence). V was cut by 5 bases and J by 10 bases, with 17 bases left in between. This CDR3 region has 13 residues. The CDR3 sequence is CASSPMGGSAAFF. The CDR3 DNA sequence: TGTGCCAGTAGTCCAATGGGGGGATCGGCAGCTTTCTTT.

The gene calls are TRBV11-1 and TRBJ1-2; possible D gene TRBD1, 5 bases. Trimming pared 4 bases from V and 5 bases from J, leaving 14 bases between. CDR1 is SGHAT and CDR2 is FQDESV in the germline V gene (reference sequence). CDR3 length: 14 residues. The CDR3 bases are TGTGCCAGCAGCTCCCGTTCGGGGGAATATGGCTACACCTTC. Translating it yields CASSSRSGEYGYTF.

The V and J genes are TRBV28 and TRBJ1-5; 8 bases are a match to TRBD1. The CDR3 length is 19 residues. CDR1 and CDR2 from the germline V gene are MDHEN and SYDVKM. Trimming cost V 5 bases and J 1 base; bases outside gene matches: 16. The chain's CDR3 is CASSPASAGGYFSNQPQHF. CDR3 coding DNA: TGTGCCAGCAGTCCGGCTTCGGCAGGGGGCTATTTCAGCAATCAGCCCCAGCATTTT.

In DNA form, the CDR3 reads TGTGCCAGCAGCTTGGACACACACTCCTACGAGCAGTACTTC. Translated: CASSLDTHSYEQYF. The chain is built from TRBV5-6 and TRBJ2-7, with D unclear. The CDR3 spans 14 residues. CDR1 and CDR2 (germline): SGHDT, YYEEEE. V gave up 0 bases and J gave up 0 bases, with 7 bases separating them.

This clone appeared a single time. V gene TRBV7-2 combines with J gene TRBJ2-2, with a tentative D call TRBD2 (5 bases). V was pared by 0 bases and J by 5 bases, with 7 bases between. The CDR3 length is 14 residues. Per the germline V gene, CDR1 is SGHTA and CDR2 is FQGNSA. The CDR3 spells CASSLARGTGELFF. The CDR3 nucleotides are TGTGCCAGCAGCTTAGCTAGAGGGACCGGGGAGCTGTTTTTT.

The rearrangement uses TRBV28 and TRBJ2-7; TRBD1 aligns across 7 bases. Trimming took 8 bases from V and 0 from J; bases not matched to a gene: 7. Germline CDR1 and CDR2: MDHEN and SYDVKM. This CDR3 region has 14 residues. The CDR3 is CASSRGGVSYEQYV. The DNA of the CDR3 is TGTGCCAGCTCCCGAGGGGGCGTCTCCTACGAGCAGTACGTC.

The V gene is TRBV7-3, the J gene TRBJ2-6; 13 bases match TRBD2. The CDR3 has 19 amino acids. After removal of 1 base from V and 1 base from J, the junction contained 4 bases not matched to a gene. Germline CDR1 SGHTA, CDR2 FQGTGA. This chain's CDR3 is CASSLRGLAGVSGANVLTF. CDR3 sequence (DNA): TGTGCCAGCAGCTTAAGAGGACTAGCGGGAGTGTCTGGGGCCAACGTCCTGACTTTC. Complete variable domain (other parts from reference TRBV7-3 and TRBJ2-6): GAGVSQTPSNKVTEKGKYVELRCDPISGHTALYWYRQSLGQGPEFLIYFQGTGAADDSGLPNDRFFAVRPEGSVSTLKIQRTERGDSAVYLCASSLRGLAGVSGANVLTFGAGSRLTVL.

The chain couples TRBV3-1 (or the pseudogene TRBV3-2) to TRBJ2-5, with 10 bases fitting TRBD2. Losses at the gene ends were 0 bases for V and 6 bases for J; bases not matched to a gene: 10. This CDR3 is 17 amino acids long. CDR1 LGHDT and CDR2 YNNKEL come from the germline V gene (reference sequence). The CDR3 spells CASSQDPTSGTRKTQYF. The CDR3 coding sequence is TGTGCCAGCAGCCAAGATCCAACTAGCGGGACTCGGAAGACCCAGTACTTC.

This chain uses TRBV9 with TRBJ1-5; 8 nucleotides align to TRBD1. The germline gives CDR1 SGDLS, CDR2 YYNGEE. The CDR3 contains 15 residues. Germline trimming cut 4 bases from V and 4 bases from J; bases unmatched to any gene: 7. CDR3 residues: CASSITGGRNQPQHF. CDR3 coding DNA: TGTGCCAGCAGCATTACAGGGGGAAGGAATCAGCCCCAGCATTTT.

This clone turned up a few times. The chain has TRBV7-2 and TRBJ1-1; D is undetermined. CDR3 size: 14 residues. The germline V and J ends were trimmed by 1 base and 4 bases, with 10 bases remaining between them. Germline V gene sequence: CDR1 SGHTA, CDR2 FQGNSA. In DNA, the CDR3 is TGTGCCAGCAGCTTAGACGAGGGCACCACTGAAGCTTTCTTT. The encoded protein is CASSLDEGTTEAFF.

The rearrangement joins TRBV19 to TRBJ2-7; D is perhaps TRBD1 (5 bases). Germline V lookup: CDR1 LNHDA, CDR2 SQIVND (reference sequence). V was shortened by 2 bases and J by 3 bases, with 11 bases between the two germline ends. The CDR3 contains 14 residues. The CDR3 is CASSIRAGRYEQYF. The CDR3 coding sequence is TGTGCCAGTAGTATAAGGGCAGGGCGCTACGAGCAGTACTTC.

This chain joins TRBV30 and TRBJ2-5, with a possible D match to TRBD2 (5 bases). Trimming pared 5 bases from V and 5 bases from J, leaving 18 bases between. This CDR3 has 14 amino acids. Germline CDR1 reads GTSNPN; CDR2 reads SVGIG (reference sequence). This CDR3 is CAWGVGLGFETQYF. In DNA, the CDR3 is TGTGCCTGGGGCGTCGGACTGGGGTTTGAGACCCAGTACTTC. Full variable domain (missing parts from reference TRBV30 and TRBJ2-5): SQTIHQWPATLVQPVGSPLSLECTVEGTSNPNLYWYRQAAGRGLQLLFYSVGIGQISSEVPQNLSASRPQDRQFILSSKKLLLSDSGFYLCAWGVGLGFETQYFGPGTRLLVL.

The chain combines TRBV5-1 with TRBJ1-2; possibly TRBD1 for D (6 bases). V was shortened by 4 bases and J by 2 bases, with 9 bases between the two germline ends. Germline V lookup: CDR1 SGHRS, CDR2 YFSETQ. The CDR3 length is 13 residues. CDR3 DNA sequence: TGCGCCAGCAGCGGGGGCGGGAACTATGGCTACACCTTC. Residues: CASSGGGNYGYTF.

The gene calls are TRBV7-9 and TRBJ1-1; TRBD1 might be the D (5 bases). The CDR3 spans 12 residues. Trimming pared 1 base from V and 7 bases from J, leaving 7 bases between. Germline V CDR1 and CDR2: SEHNR, FQNEAQ (reference sequence). CDR3 loop: CASSLDRLEAFF. CDR3 sequence (DNA): TGTGCCAGCAGCTTAGACAGGCTTGAAGCTTTCTTT.

V gene TRBV4-1 combines with J gene TRBJ2-3; 8 nucleotides agree with TRBD2. The CDR3 is 17 residues long. After removal of 0 bases from V and 0 bases from J, the junction contained 5 bases not matched to a gene. Germline CDR1 is MGHRA and CDR2 is YSYEKL. CDR3 loop: CASSQDFASGSTDTQYF. Written as DNA, the CDR3 is TGCGCCAGCAGCCAAGATTTCGCTAGCGGGAGCACAGATACGCAGTATTTT.

The rearrangement links TRBV18 to TRBJ2-3; perhaps TRBD2 as D (6 bases). The CDR3 has 15 residues. Trimming removed 5 bases at V and 2 bases at J, with 14 bases between. Germline lookup yields CDR1 KGHSH and CDR2 LQKENI. The CDR3 sequence: CASSSGTYNTDTQYF. In DNA, the CDR3 is TGTGCCAGCTCATCTGGGACTTATAACACAGATACGCAGTATTTT.

The chain recombines TRBV12-3 or TRBV12-4 with TRBJ1-1, with 8 bases fitting TRBD1. The CDR3 consists of 12 residues. V gave up 5 bases and J gave up 8 bases; unmatched junction bases: 4. The CDR3 DNA sequence: TGTGCCAGCAGTATAAGACAGGGGGAAGCTTTCTTT. Translated, it gives CASSIRQGEAFF.

This clone turned up a few times. Here the CDR3 DNA reads TGTGCCAGTAGTCCCATGGGGAGGAGGACATACAATGAGCAGTTCTTC. This gives the protein CASSPMGRRTYNEQFF. V is TRBV19 and J is TRBJ2-1; TRBD2 might be the D (6 bases). Trimming took 5 bases from V and 4 from J, leaving 18 bases between them. This CDR3 region has 16 residues. CDR1 and CDR2 (germline): LNHDA, SQIVND (reference sequence).

V is TRBV7-9 and J is TRBJ1-5; tentatively, D is TRBD1 (5 bases). The CDR3 spans 14 residues. CDR1 SEHNR and CDR2 FQNEAQ come from the germline V gene (reference sequence). The V gene lost 1 base and the J gene lost 5 bases, with 9 bases spanning the gap. The CDR3 region has the DNA TGTGCCAGCAGCTTAGGGCAGGGCTATCAGCCCCAGCATTTT. Its translation is CASSLGQGYQPQHF.

The rearrangement uses TRBV7-9 and TRBJ2-3; no clear D. The V and J ends lost 5 bases and 3 bases respectively, with 9 bases between them. This CDR3 comprises 13 residues. Per germline, CDR1 SEHNR and CDR2 FQNEAQ (reference sequence). CDR3 sequence (DNA): TGTGCCAGCAGCACCGCCCTAACAGATACGCAGTATTTT. Its protein is CASSTALTDTQYF.

V usage is TRBV5-6 and J usage is TRBJ2-7; TRBD1 matches 11 bases. Germline V CDR1 and CDR2: SGHDT, YYEEEE. J gave up 5 bases and V 2 bases, and 3 bases lay outside the gene matches. The CDR3 is 14 residues long. For the CDR3, the DNA is TGTGCCAGCAGCTTAGGGACAGGGGGAAACGAGCAGTACTTC. Its protein product is CASSLGTGGNEQYF.

This clone was seen once. The rearrangement links TRBV11-1 to TRBJ1-3; D is unclear. The CDR3 has 14 residues. In germline, CDR1 is SGHAT, CDR2 FQDESV (reference sequence). The ends were cut back, 3 bases at V and 0 bases at J, with 6 bases in the middle. CDR3 amino acids: CASSFSFSGNTIYF. In DNA form, the CDR3 reads TGTGCCAGCAGCTTTTCCTTCTCTGGAAACACCATATATTTT.

This clone showed up just once. V usage is TRBV10-2 and J usage is TRBJ2-7, with 10 bases that match TRBD2. CDR1 is WSHSY, CDR2 SAAADI, per germline. CDR3 length: 17 residues. Germline trimming cut 3 bases from V and 7 bases from J; bases unmatched to any gene: 15. The CDR3 protein is CASSDRTGPSGREEQYF. The CDR3 region has the DNA TGCGCCAGCAGTGACCGAACCGGGCCTAGCGGGAGAGAAGAGCAGTACTTC.

The rearrangement uses TRBV6-6 and TRBJ2-1, with 8 bases fitting TRBD2. The germline V gene encodes CDR1 MNHNY and CDR2 SVGAGI (reference sequence). V lost 2 bases, J lost 8 bases, and 8 bases stayed unmatched. The CDR3 extends over 15 amino acids. CDR3 protein: CASSYDGGRFYEQFF. The CDR3 DNA reads TGTGCCAGCAGTTACGACGGCGGGAGGTTCTATGAGCAGTTCTTC.

This chain links TRBV7-2 with TRBJ2-1; TRBD2 aligns across 12 bases. The germline V gene encodes CDR1 SGHTA and CDR2 FQGNSA. The CDR3 totals 15 residues. The V and J ends lost 5 bases and 4 bases, in that order; junction bases with no gene match: 3. DNA for the CDR3: TGTGCCAGCAGCATGGGACTAGCGGGTTACAATGAGCAGTTCTTC. It is translated as CASSMGLAGYNEQFF. Full variable domain (outside the CDR3, taken from reference TRBV7-2 and TRBJ2-1): GAGVSQSPSNKVTEKGKDVELRCDPISGHTALYWYRQSLGQGLEFLIYFQGNSAPDKSGLPSDRFSAERTGGSVSTLTIQRTQQEDSAVYLCASSMGLAGYNEQFFGPGTRLTVL.